This TCR beta chain comes out of a study of human thymus T cells. Produced via immunoSEQ multiplex PCR; TCRdb's table is partial and in-frame only. The sample includes over 35,000 clones, approximately 93% of them seen just once. With 0 bases removed from V and 1 base from J, the gap between germline ends came to 7 bases. The CDR3 has 13 residues. The V gene's germline CDR1 is GTSNPN and CDR2 SVGIG (reference sequence). Sequencing was done on a sample of blood. The chain employs TRBV30 and TRBJ2-7; no clear D. This receptor was identified in a boy in the first two years of life with a congenital heart defect but otherwise immunologically healthy. CDR3 residues: CAWSVVLSYEQYF. As DNA, the CDR3 is TGTGCCTGGAGTGTAGTACTTTCCTACGAGCAGTACTTC.